Presented here are 12 T cell receptor beta chains from one specimen sequenced in a study of T-cell memory formation after mild COVID-19 (dated by TCRdb to 2020 to 2022). The library was built by means of 5' RACE. Sequencer: Illumina NovaSeq 6000. The public reads were reanalyzed by TCRdb: fastp trimming at Q25, MiXCR alignment, in-frame beta chains only. Under each unique CDR3 protein, matching rows form one entry showing the most common genes and DNA. Here the sample has 350,000 to 450,000 distinct CDR3 sequences; more than 20% occur a single time. Clones ranked in the top ten supply 8.8% of the sample. Sequenced input: PBMCs or a T cell subset sorted from them (not recorded which). These receptors were taken from an adult woman who had mild COVID-19 (a few samples of this study predate the infection). The sample titles of this study are shuffled in the database, so cell type and time point are left out; the donor was told from shared clones.

This clonotype showed up just a few times. For the CDR3, the DNA is TGTGCCAGCAGCATGTACACCGGGGAGCTGTTTTTT. This codes for CASSMYTGELFF. J is TRBJ2-2 and V is TRBV7-3; unclear D gene. Germline loops: CDR1 SGHTA, CDR2 FQGTGA. V gave up 5 bases and J gave up 3 bases, with 4 bases separating them. The CDR3 length is 12 residues. Complete variable domain (other parts from reference TRBV7-3 and TRBJ2-2): GAGVSQTPSNKVTEKGKYVELRCDPISGHTALYWYRQSLGQGPEFLIYFQGTGAADDSGLPNDRFFAVRPEGSVSTLKIQRTERGDSAVYLCASSMYTGELFFGEGSRLTVL.

This clonotype was detected a few times. The rearrangement links TRBV4-1 to TRBJ1-2, with D possibly matching TRBD1 (6 bases). With 0 bases removed from V and 4 bases from J, the gap between germline ends came to 21 bases. This CDR3 is 18 amino acids long. Germline-derived CDR1 and CDR2 are MGHRA and YSYEKL. The CDR3 bases are TGCGCCAGCAGCCAAGATGGAGGGAGGGGGGCCACAACCTATGGCTACACCTTC. Its protein is CASSQDGGRGATTYGYTF.

This clonotype occurred once. The V call is TRBV3-1, the J call TRBJ1-1; 8 positions agree with TRBD1. V shed 3 bases, J shed 2 bases, and the junction held 5 bases outside the gene matches. Germline-derived CDR1 and CDR2 are LGHDT and YNNKEL (reference sequence). CDR3 length: 15 amino acids. CDR3 DNA: TGTGCCAGCAGCCAGGGGACAGGAACAAACACTGAAGCTTTCTTT. Amino acids: CASSQGTGTNTEAFF.

V usage is TRBV3-1 and J usage is TRBJ2-2; perhaps TRBD1 as D (6 bases). V was trimmed by 1 base and J by 7 bases, leaving 13 bases between them. The germline gives CDR1 LGHDT, CDR2 YNNKEL (reference sequence). There are 15 residues in the CDR3. The CDR3 DNA sequence: TGTGCCAGCAGCCAAGGGCCAGGGGCGGTCGGGGAGCTGTTTTTT. The encoded protein is CASSQGPGAVGELFF.

V is TRBV7-8 and J is TRBJ2-7, with 7 bases identical to TRBD1. V dropped 3 bases and J dropped 1; count of bases not matched to a gene: 3. The CDR3 spans 14 residues. CDR1 and CDR2 (germline): SGHVS, FQNEAQ. CDR3 DNA: TGTGCCAGCAGCTTCCCGGGACAGTCCTACGAGCAGTACTTC. It encodes CASSFPGQSYEQYF.

In its sample, this clonotype was seen a few times. V is TRBV2 and J is TRBJ2-1; D unresolved. The germline V gene has CDR1 SNHLY and CDR2 FYNNEI. The V end was cut by 1 base, the J end by 6 bases, with 13 bases between. The CDR3 contains 15 residues. The CDR3 DNA follows: TGTGCCAGCAGTGAAGGCTTTGGGGAAGGCAATGAGCAGTTCTTC. Protein: CASSEGFGEGNEQFF.

This clonotype has only a few counts. V is TRBV11-2 and J is TRBJ2-2; D remains unclear. The CDR3 loop spans 17 amino acids. The V gene lost 1 base and the J gene lost 1 base, with 13 bases spanning the gap. The germline gives CDR1 SGHAT, CDR2 FQNNGV. CDR3 DNA sequence: TGTGCCAGCAGCTTAGGCCTTCTTAGGATGAACACCGGGGAGCTGTTTTTT. Protein: CASSLGLLRMNTGELFF.

The chain recombines TRBV25-1 with TRBJ2-7; 7 nucleotides line up with TRBD1. This CDR3 is built from 13 residues. With V trimmed by 6 bases and J by 4 bases, 6 bases remained unmatched. Germline CDR1 and CDR2: MGHDK and SYGVNS. The CDR3 coding sequence is TGTGCCAGCAGGGAGACAGGGATTTACGAGCAGTACTTC. This translates into CASRETGIYEQYF.

In this sample, this clonotype turned up once. The V gene is TRBV3-1, the J gene TRBJ1-2; tentatively, D is TRBD1 (5 bases). Germline values: CDR1 LGHDT, CDR2 YNNKEL (reference sequence). The V and J ends lost 1 base and 0 bases respectively, with 12 bases between them. The CDR3 covers 16 residues. CDR3 in amino acids: CASSQAQGAANYGYTF. The CDR3 region has the DNA TGTGCCAGCAGCCAAGCCCAGGGCGCCGCTAACTATGGCTACACCTTC.

J is TRBJ2-3 and V is TRBV24-1, with 10 bases that match TRBD2. Germline V gene data show CDR1 as KGHDR and CDR2 as SFDVKD. The CDR3 contains 21 residues. Trimming took 0 bases from V and 0 from J; bases not matched to a gene: 14. CDR3 DNA sequence: TGTGCCACCAGTGATTTGATAATGACAGGCCCAGCGGGAGGGAGCACAGATACGCAGTATTTT. Amino acid sequence: CATSDLIMTGPAGGSTDTQYF.

This clonotype was seen only a few times. The chain recombines TRBV12-3 or TRBV12-4 with TRBJ2-7, with D possibly being TRBD2 (6 bases). V gave up 6 bases and J gave up 5 bases, with 17 bases separating them. The CDR3 contains 14 residues. The chain's CDR3 is CASSPVLARHEQYF. The CDR3, as DNA: TGTGCCAGCAGCCCCGTTCTAGCGAGGCACGAGCAGTACTTC.

This clonotype was counted ten times or more. J is TRBJ2-3 and V is TRBV7-9; the D gene could be TRBD1 or TRBD2 (7 bases each). Deletions cut 3 bases from V and 0 bases from J, with 16 bases between. Per germline, CDR1 SEHNR and CDR2 FQNEAQ (reference sequence). This CDR3 contains 17 residues. The CDR3 nucleotides read TGTGCCAGCAGCTTCCCCCTTCAGGGGGGGAGCACAGATACGCAGTATTTT. Its translation is CASSFPLQGGSTDTQYF.